A single sample is the source of the 4 T cell receptor beta chains below, sequenced in a study of T cell responses to AZD1222 COVID-19 vaccine. Using immunoSEQ multiplex PCR, the repertoire was profiled, and TCRdb retains in-frame clones only, with some absent. The data contain under 100,000 clones, 70% to 90% of them singletons. The sample consisted of peripheral blood, taken on day 0 of AZD1222 vaccination. Every receptor here comes from an adult in good health.

V gene TRBV7-3 combines with J gene TRBJ2-2, with D tentatively TRBD2 (5 bases). This CDR3 contains 16 residues. The ends were cut back, 2 bases at V and 2 bases at J, with 12 bases in the middle. Looked up from germline, CDR1 is SGHTA and CDR2 is FQGTGA. The CDR3 here is CASSLYWTPNTGELFF. CDR3 in DNA: TGTGCCAGCAGCTTATATTGGACTCCAAACACCGGGGAGCTGTTTTTT.

This clone has a single count. This CDR3 is CASSSHGGTNTYEQYF. CDR3 DNA sequence: TGTGCCAGCAGCTCTCATGGTGGGACGAACACCTACGAGCAGTACTTC. V is TRBV5-8 and J is TRBJ2-7; tentatively, D is TRBD1 or TRBD2 (5 bases each). CDR1 is SGHTS and CDR2 is YDEGEE in the germline V gene. Trimming took 3 bases from V and 2 from J, leaving 18 bases between them. The CDR3 sequence is 16 residues long.

CDR3 region: CASSDGTGDTDTQYF. Here the CDR3 DNA reads TGTGCCAGTAGTGACGGGACAGGGGACACAGATACGCAGTATTTT. The J gene is TRBJ2-3, the V gene TRBV19; TRBD1 matches 10 bases. The CDR3 runs to 15 residues. Looked up from germline, CDR1 is LNHDA and CDR2 is SQIVND (reference sequence). With V trimmed by 5 bases and J by 2 bases, 4 bases remained unmatched. The full variable domain, in which reference TRBV19 and TRBJ2-3 provide the parts outside the CDR3, is DGGITQSPKYLFRKEGQNVTLSCEQNLNHDAMYWYRQDPGQGLRLIYYSQIVNDFQKGDIAEGYSVSREKKESFPLTVTSAQKNPTAFYLCASSDGTGDTDTQYFGPGTRLTVL.

CDR3 region: CASSSSAGESEQYF. The CDR3 coding sequence is TGCGCCAGCAGCTCGTCGGCAGGGGAATCCGAGCAGTACTTC. The chain combines TRBV5-1 with TRBJ2-7; D may be TRBD1 (6 bases). Germline V gene lookup returns CDR1 SGHRS and CDR2 YFSETQ. This CDR3 region has 14 residues. The germline V and J ends were trimmed by 3 bases and 6 bases, with 16 bases remaining between them.